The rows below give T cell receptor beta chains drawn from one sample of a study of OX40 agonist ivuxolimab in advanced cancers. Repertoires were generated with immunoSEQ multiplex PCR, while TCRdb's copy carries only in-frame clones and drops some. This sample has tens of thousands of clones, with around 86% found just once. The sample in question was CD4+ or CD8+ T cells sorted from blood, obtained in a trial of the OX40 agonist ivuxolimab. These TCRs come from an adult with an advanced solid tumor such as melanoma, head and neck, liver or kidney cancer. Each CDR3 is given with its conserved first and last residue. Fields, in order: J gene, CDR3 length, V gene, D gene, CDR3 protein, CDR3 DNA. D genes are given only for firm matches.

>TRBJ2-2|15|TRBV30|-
CAWSVGTLNTGELFF
TGTGCCTGGAGTGTTGGGACACTGAACACCGGGGAGCTGTTTTTT
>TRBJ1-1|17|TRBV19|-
CASSIEADTLLAAEAFF
TGTGCCAGTAGTATAGAGGCTGACACCCTCCTCGCAGCTGAAGCTTTCTTT
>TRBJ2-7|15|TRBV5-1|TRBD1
CASSLVGTDLNEQYF
TGCGCCAGCAGCTTGGTTGGGACAGACTTAAACGAGCAGTACTTC
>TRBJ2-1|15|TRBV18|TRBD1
CASSPETGGYNEQFF
TGTGCCAGCTCACCTGAAACAGGGGGTTACAATGAGCAGTTCTTC
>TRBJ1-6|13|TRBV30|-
CAWGRDLTSPLHF
TGTGCCTGGGGCCGGGACCTTACCTCCCCCCTCCACTTT
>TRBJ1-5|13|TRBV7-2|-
CASSPVSNQPQHF
TGTGCCAGCAGTCCCGTTAGCAATCAGCCCCAGCATTTT
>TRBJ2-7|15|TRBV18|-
CASSAGQEGPYEQYF
TGTGCCAGCTCAGCCGGACAGGAGGGCCCCTACGAGCAGTACTTC
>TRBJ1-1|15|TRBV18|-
CASSPDVTENTEAFF
TGTGCCAGCTCACCGGACGTGACAGAGAACACTGAAGCTTTCTTT
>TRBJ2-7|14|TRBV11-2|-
CASSLLAGIYEQYF
TGTGCCAGCAGCTTACTCGCGGGGATCTACGAGCAGTACTTC
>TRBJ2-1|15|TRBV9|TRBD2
CASSVDGGGSHEQFF
TGTGCCAGCAGCGTAGATGGCGGGGGTTCCCATGAGCAGTTCTTC